This TCR beta chain was sequenced in a study of shared clonotypes between healthy human individuals. Per germline, CDR1 MDHEN and CDR2 SYDVKM. V was clipped by 2 bases and J by 0 bases; unmatched bases: 3. This CDR3 has 16 residues. Assay execution took place at the deep level. The authors distributed each subset's genomic DNA evenly over several immunoSEQ plates. Assay: immunoSEQ multiplex PCR; the TCRdb copy retains only in-frame clones and omits some. The sample shows 470,000 or so clones, about 85% of them seen only once. Specimen: PBMCs. The source of this sequence is a woman between 35 and 50 years old in good health. Some clones in this sample may be carry-over from other donors' samples. The genes are TRBV28 and TRBJ2-4; 8 bases fit TRBD1. The CDR3 region has the DNA TGTGCCAGCAGTTTAACAGGGGGGCTAGCCAAAAACATTCAGTACTTC. Its translation is CASSLTGGLAKNIQYF.